The 25 T cell receptor beta chains presented below share a single source sample, sequenced in a study of T cell repertoires in cytomegalovirus infection (dated by TCRdb to the late 2010s). For these receptors, no antigen is known. The treatment or condition label of this sample denotes: in vitro stimulation with specific CMV peptide epitopes to enrich CMV-specific T cells. Instrument used: Illumina HiSeq 1500. TCRdb reran the public reads through fastp at Q25 and MiXCR, keeping productive beta chains. Entries are consolidated by CDR3 protein sequence, retaining the most common genes and DNA. This sample has about 700,000 distinct CDR3 sequences in its table, and around 30% of those were observed once. The biggest ten clones account for about 20% of the sample. The source was cultured PBMCs, collected from culture after CMV antigen stimulation. These receptors all stem from a human donor in good health (CMV status not recorded). Some clones in this sample may be carry-over from other donors' samples.

This clonotype was counted many times. The chain has TRBV12-3 or TRBV12-4 and TRBJ2-5; TRBD2 might be the D (6 bases). V was pared by 5 bases and J by 4 bases, with 17 bases between. The CDR3 is 15 residues long. This CDR3 is CASSPPRAGIETQYF. The CDR3 DNA reads TGTGCCAGCAGTCCCCCCCGGGCGGGGATAGAGACCCAGTACTTC.

This clonotype was picked up a small number of times. The V call is TRBV7-9, the J call TRBJ2-3, with 8 bases lining up with TRBD2. The CDR3 runs to 14 residues. Germline V CDR1 and CDR2: SEHNR, FQNEAQ (reference sequence). V trimming: 5 bases; J trimming: 5 bases; junction bases outside the gene matches: 6. The CDR3: CASSLSGVVDTQYF. CDR3 bases: TGTGCCAGCAGCCTTAGCGGGGTTGTAGATACGCAGTATTTT.

This clonotype was recorded many times. The genes are TRBV7-2 and TRBJ2-4, with 9 nucleotides matching TRBD2. Germline loops: CDR1 SGHTA, CDR2 FQGNSA. The CDR3 totals 17 residues. J lost 7 bases, V lost 2 bases, and 12 bases had no gene match. CDR3 in DNA: TGTGCCAGCAGCTTACAAACATTAGCGGGGGCAGGGAACATTCAGTACTTC. The encoded protein is CASSLQTLAGAGNIQYF. Combining the CDR3 with reference TRBV7-2 and TRBJ2-4 gives the whole variable domain GAGVSQSPSNKVTEKGKDVELRCDPISGHTALYWYRQSLGQGLEFLIYFQGNSAPDKSGLPSDRFSAERTGGSVSTLTIQRTQQEDSAVYLCASSLQTLAGAGNIQYFGAGTRLSVL.

This clonotype was found a few times. The rearrangement links TRBV7-8 to TRBJ2-1, with D maybe TRBD1 (5 bases). CDR3 length equals 13 residues. Between the trimmed V and J ends, which lost 5 bases and 9 bases, there was a span of 14 bases. Per germline, CDR1 SGHVS and CDR2 FQNEAQ. CDR3 nucleotides: TGTGCCAGCAGCGGGGCCACTGACGGTGAGCAGTTCTTC. Protein sequence: CASSGATDGEQFF.

This chain links TRBV20-1 with TRBJ2-5; D could derive from TRBD1 or TRBD2 (6 bases each). The length of the CDR3 is 15 residues. Trimming shortened V by 3 bases and J by 3 bases, and 17 bases separated the two germline ends. CDR1 DFQATT and CDR2 SNEGSKA come from the germline V gene (reference sequence). The chain's CDR3 is CSASRARGGKETQYF. The CDR3 bases are TGCAGTGCTAGTAGGGCCAGGGGAGGCAAAGAGACCCAGTACTTC.

This chain links TRBV19 with TRBJ2-7; weak D call: TRBD2 (5 bases). The CDR3 runs 18 residues. The V end lost 6 bases, the J end lost 2 bases, and 26 bases lay between the germline ends. CDR1 LNHDA and CDR2 SQIVND come from the germline V gene (reference sequence). CDR3 sequence reads: CASRSSVPGGILAYEQYF. The CDR3 DNA follows: TGTGCCAGTAGAAGTAGCGTCCCCGGAGGCATATTAGCCTACGAGCAGTACTTC.

The gene calls are TRBV11-2 and TRBJ2-1; D not certain. Germline-derived CDR1 and CDR2 are SGHAT and FQNNGV. The V end was cut by 4 bases, the J end by 0 bases, with 10 bases between. The CDR3 is 15 amino acids. The CDR3 region has the DNA TGTGCCAGCAGCTGGCGGACGGCCTCCTACAATGAGCAGTTCTTC. Its translation is CASSWRTASYNEQFF.

The chain joins TRBV5-4 to TRBJ2-1; TRBD1 or TRBD2 may be the D gene (5 bases each). The V gene's germline CDR1 is SGHNT and CDR2 YYREEE (reference sequence). Trimming stripped 6 bases from V and 4 bases from J, with 14 bases between. The CDR3 length is 14 residues. CDR3: CASTPRGLYNEQFF. The CDR3 DNA reads as TGTGCCAGCACCCCCCGGGGCTTATACAATGAGCAGTTCTTC.

This clonotype was seen a handful of times. The V gene is TRBV12-3 or TRBV12-4, the J gene TRBJ2-1; TRBD2 agrees at 7 bases. After removal of 6 bases from V and 0 bases from J, the junction contained 17 bases not matched to a gene. This CDR3 has 19 amino acids. The DNA for the CDR3 is TGTGCCAGCAGCAGACCTTTAGGCGGGGGTACTCTCTCCTACAATGAGCAGTTCTTC. Translated, it gives CASSRPLGGGTLSYNEQFF.

This clonotype was counted a single time. The chain carries TRBV19 and TRBJ1-2, with a possible D match to TRBD1 (5 bases). The CDR3 totals 13 residues. Per the germline V gene, CDR1 is LNHDA and CDR2 is SQIVND (reference sequence). The V end was cut by 7 bases, the J end by 9 bases, with 18 bases between. As DNA, the CDR3 is TGTGCCAGTAAGATCCGCGGGGCTATTAGCTACACCTTC. It specifies CASKIRGAISYTF.

This clonotype was seen a handful of times. This rearrangement joins TRBV12-3 or TRBV12-4 to TRBJ1-2; unclear D gene. CDR3 length: 13 amino acids. Trimming pared 6 bases from V and 3 bases from J, leaving 11 bases between. The CDR3 coding sequence is TGTGCCAGCAGGGAGAACACCCACTATGGCTACACCTTC. The encoded protein is CASRENTHYGYTF.

Written as DNA, the CDR3 is TGTGCCAGCAAAGCGGCTAGCACAGATACGCAGTATTTT. This codes for CASKAASTDTQYF. This rearrangement joins TRBV6-5 to TRBJ2-3; perhaps TRBD2 as D (5 bases). The CDR3 totals 13 residues. Germline-derived CDR1 and CDR2 are MNHEY and SVGAGI. Trimming took 7 bases from V and 0 from J, leaving 8 bases between them.

This clonotype was detected ten times or more. The chain has TRBV7-2 and TRBJ2-3; unclear D gene. Deletions cut 1 base from V and 5 bases from J, with 10 bases between. Germline V gene lookup returns CDR1 SGHTA and CDR2 FQGNSA. The CDR3 covers 14 residues. The CDR3 bases are TGTGCCAGCAGCTTAGGCTCCAAGCAAGATACGCAGTATTTT. This encodes CASSLGSKQDTQYF.

The chain joins TRBV7-2 to TRBJ2-3, with D unclear. CDR1 SGHTA and CDR2 FQGNSA come from the germline V gene. This CDR3 has 17 residues. The ends were cut back, 7 bases at V and 1 base at J, with 21 bases in the middle. CDR3 nucleotides: TGTGCCAGCACCCCTCAGGTTCGGCCCTTAGGCACAGATACGCAGTATTTT. The encoded protein is CASTPQVRPLGTDTQYF. Full variable domain (missing parts from reference TRBV7-2 and TRBJ2-3): GAGVSQSPSNKVTEKGKDVELRCDPISGHTALYWYRQSLGQGLEFLIYFQGNSAPDKSGLPSDRFSAERTGGSVSTLTIQRTQQEDSAVYLCASTPQVRPLGTDTQYFGPGTRLTVL.

The chain joins TRBV10-3 to TRBJ2-3; D is possibly TRBD2 (5 bases). With 4 bases removed from V and 3 bases from J, the gap between germline ends came to 11 bases. The CDR3 contains 14 residues. The germline CDR1 and CDR2 sequences are ENHRY and SYGVKD. CDR3 sequence (DNA): TGTGCCATCAGTGGTGGGAGCTCGACAGATACGCAGTATTTT. Protein product: CAISGGSSTDTQYF.

The chain recombines TRBV7-6 with TRBJ2-5, with 10 positions matching TRBD2. V was clipped by 4 bases and J by 4 bases; unmatched bases: 6. This CDR3 comprises 15 residues. Germline V lookup: CDR1 SGHVS, CDR2 FNYEAQ. The CDR3: CASSSRTSGTETQYF. The CDR3 coding sequence is TGTGCCAGCAGCTCCCGAACTAGCGGGACAGAGACCCAGTACTTC. Complete variable domain (other parts from reference TRBV7-6 and TRBJ2-5): GAGVSQSPRYKVTKRGQDVALRCDPISGHVSLYWYRQALGQGPEFLTYFNYEAQQDKSGLPNDRFSAERPEGSISTLTIQRTEQRDSAMYRCASSSRTSGTETQYFGPGTRLLVL.

This clonotype was seen a few times. The chain links TRBV24-1 to TRBJ1-2; 8 bases agree with TRBD1. Germline CDR1 and CDR2: KGHDR and SFDVKD. CDR3 length: 13 amino acids. Trimming at V came to 5 bases and at J to 5 bases, leaving 3 bases not matched to a gene. The CDR3 reads CATSGTGPYGYTF. The CDR3, as DNA: TGTGCCACCAGTGGGACAGGGCCATATGGCTACACCTTC.

This chain links TRBV19 with TRBJ2-1, with D unclear. The V end was cut by 4 bases, the J end by 7 bases, with 11 bases between. The CDR3 totals 13 residues. Germline assignment: CDR1 LNHDA and CDR2 SQIVND (reference sequence). CDR3 coding DNA: TGTGCCAGTAGTAACTCTTACGGGAATGAGCAGTTCTTC. Its protein product is CASSNSYGNEQFF.

This rearrangement joins TRBV10-3 to TRBJ2-5; 7 bases map to TRBD2. The CDR3 sequence is 15 residues long. From germline, CDR1 is ENHRY and CDR2 SYGVKD. Losses at the gene ends were 4 bases for V and 2 bases for J; bases not matched to a gene: 7. For the CDR3, the DNA is TGTGCCATCAGTGGGGCCCCCGGGAGGCAAGAGACCCAGTACTTC. Translation: CAISGAPGRQETQYF.

The V and J genes are TRBV6-2 or TRBV6-3 and TRBJ1-2; 9 bases align to TRBD1. The CDR3 totals 15 residues. Unmatched junction bases numbered 10, after V lost 6 bases and J lost 5 bases. Germline CDR1 is MNHEY and CDR2 is SVGEGT. CDR3 residues: CASRPQGARPYGYTF. CDR3 DNA sequence: TGTGCCAGCAGACCACAGGGGGCGCGTCCTTATGGCTACACCTTC.

The V and J genes are TRBV12-3 or TRBV12-4 and TRBJ1-1; D is undetermined. V lost 6 bases, J lost 5 bases, and 13 bases lay in between. CDR3 length: 13 amino acids. CDR3 loop: CASRAGVETEAFF. DNA for the CDR3: TGTGCCAGCAGGGCCGGGGTAGAGACTGAAGCTTTCTTT.

The chain joins TRBV5-1 to TRBJ1-2, with TRBD1 matching over 7 bases. Looked up from germline, CDR1 is SGHRS and CDR2 is YFSETQ. There are 15 residues in the CDR3. Trimming took 3 bases from V and 1 from J; bases not matched to a gene: 6. CDR3 sequence reads: CASSSRTGDNYGYTF. DNA of the CDR3: TGCGCCAGCAGCTCTCGGACAGGAGATAACTATGGCTACACCTTC.

The CDR3 sequence: CASSLAAGALSGANVLTF. CDR3 DNA sequence: TGTGCCAGCAGCTTAGCGGCAGGGGCCCTCTCTGGGGCCAACGTCCTGACTTTC. The chain recombines TRBV7-6 with TRBJ2-6, with a tentative D call TRBD1 (6 bases). Trimming cost V 0 bases and J 0 bases, with 12 bases left between them. The CDR3 runs to 18 residues. CDR1 is SGHVS and CDR2 is FNYEAQ in the germline V gene.

This clonotype occurred many times. J is TRBJ1-2 and V is TRBV7-3; D perhaps matches TRBD1 (5 bases). Germline CDR1 reads SGHTA; CDR2 reads FQGTGA. CDR3 length: 11 residues. This CDR3 is CARGGQYGYTF. For the CDR3, the DNA is TGTGCGAGGGGAGGGCAATATGGCTACACCTTC.

The rearrangement uses TRBV5-1 and TRBJ1-5, with D uncertain. The CDR3 has 17 residues. V was pared by 4 bases and J by 0 bases, with 17 bases between. Germline V lookup: CDR1 SGHRS, CDR2 YFSETQ. In nucleotides, the CDR3 is TGCGCCAGCAGCCCGGGCGGGGTGCTTAATAGCAATCAGCCCCAGCATTTT. Protein sequence: CASSPGGVLNSNQPQHF.